Below, 3 T cell receptor beta chains from the same sample are listed, as sequenced in a study of T cell repertoires in cytomegalovirus infection. From the reads, TCRdb called clonotypes with MiXCR, one entry per CDR3 protein. The table includes 150,000 to 200,000 distinct CDR3 sequences, around 20% detected once. Material for sequencing was PBMCs. The receptors were gathered from a human donor in good health (CMV status not recorded). Some clones in this sample may be carry-over from other donors' samples.

This clonotype turned up a few times. V is TRBV7-2 and J is TRBJ2-2; tentatively, D is TRBD1 (6 bases). CDR1 and CDR2 (germline): SGHTA, FQGNSA. V lost 5 bases and J lost 2, with 9 bases in between. CDR3 length: 14 amino acids. The CDR3 protein is CASSQGFNTGELFF. Here the CDR3 DNA reads TGTGCCAGCAGCCAGGGGTTCAACACCGGGGAGCTGTTTTTT.

V usage is TRBV7-2 and J usage is TRBJ1-4; D might be TRBD1 (6 bases). Germline assignment: CDR1 SGHTA and CDR2 FQGNSA. This CDR3 has 15 amino acids. The V end lost 4 bases, the J end lost 1 base, and 10 bases lay between the germline ends. CDR3 sequence reads: CASSSRRGTNEKLFF. DNA of the CDR3: TGTGCCAGCAGCTCCCGCAGGGGAACTAATGAAAAACTGTTTTTT.

The chain recombines TRBV27 with TRBJ2-3; D gene ambiguous. Germline CDR1 reads MNHEY; CDR2 reads SMNVEV (reference sequence). Trimming cost V 2 bases and J 3 bases, with 12 bases left between them. The CDR3 covers 15 residues. The CDR3 DNA reads TGTGCCAGCAGTTTAAAGCCCCCGGTAACAGATACGCAGTATTTT. It specifies CASSLKPPVTDTQYF.